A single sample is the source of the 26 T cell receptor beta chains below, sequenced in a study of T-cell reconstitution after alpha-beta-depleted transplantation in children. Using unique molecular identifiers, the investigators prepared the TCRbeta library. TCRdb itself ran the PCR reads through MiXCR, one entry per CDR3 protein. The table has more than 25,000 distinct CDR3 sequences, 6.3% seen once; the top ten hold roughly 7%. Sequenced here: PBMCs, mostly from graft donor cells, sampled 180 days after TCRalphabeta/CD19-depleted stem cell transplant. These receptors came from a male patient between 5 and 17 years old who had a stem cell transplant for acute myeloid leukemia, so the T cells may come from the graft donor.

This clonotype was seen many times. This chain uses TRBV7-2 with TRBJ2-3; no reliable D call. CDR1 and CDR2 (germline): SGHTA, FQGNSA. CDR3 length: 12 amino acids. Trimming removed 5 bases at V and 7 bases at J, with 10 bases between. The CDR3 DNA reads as TGTGCCAGCAGCCCCAGCATCTATACGCAGTATTTT. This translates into CASSPSIYTQYF.

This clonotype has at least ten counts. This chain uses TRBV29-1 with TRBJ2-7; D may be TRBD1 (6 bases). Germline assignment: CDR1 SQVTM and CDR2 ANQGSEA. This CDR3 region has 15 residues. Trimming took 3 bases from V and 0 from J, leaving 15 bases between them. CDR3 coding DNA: TGCAGCGTTGACAACCCCACAGGGCTCTCCTACGAGCAGTACTTC. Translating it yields CSVDNPTGLSYEQYF.

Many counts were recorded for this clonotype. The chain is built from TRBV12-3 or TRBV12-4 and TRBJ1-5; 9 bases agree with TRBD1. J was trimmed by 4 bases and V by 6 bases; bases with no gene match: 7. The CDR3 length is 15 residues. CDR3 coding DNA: TGTGCCAGCAGGGGGACAGGGCGGAGGAATCAGCCCCAGCATTTT. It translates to CASRGTGRRNQPQHF.

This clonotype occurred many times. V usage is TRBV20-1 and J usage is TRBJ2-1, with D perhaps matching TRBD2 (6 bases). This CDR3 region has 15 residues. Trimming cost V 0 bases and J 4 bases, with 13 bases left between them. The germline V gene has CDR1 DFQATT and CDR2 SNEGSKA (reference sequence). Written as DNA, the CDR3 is TGCAGTGCTAGAGATTCGGGACTGACTTACAATGAGCAGTTCTTC. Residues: CSARDSGLTYNEQFF.

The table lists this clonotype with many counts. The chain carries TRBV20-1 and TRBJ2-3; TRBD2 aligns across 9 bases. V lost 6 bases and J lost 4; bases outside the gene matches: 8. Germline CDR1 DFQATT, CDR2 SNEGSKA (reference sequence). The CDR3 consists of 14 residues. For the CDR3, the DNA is TGCAGTGCCATGGCGGCGGGAGGGGCAGATACGCAGTATTTT. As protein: CSAMAAGGADTQYF.

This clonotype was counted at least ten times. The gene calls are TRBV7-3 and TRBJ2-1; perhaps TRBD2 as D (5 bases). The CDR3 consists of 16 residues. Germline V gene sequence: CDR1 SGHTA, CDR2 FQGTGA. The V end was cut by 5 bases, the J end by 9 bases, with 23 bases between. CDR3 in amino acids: CASSVESGTGGAEQFF. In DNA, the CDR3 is TGTGCCAGCAGCGTGGAAAGCGGTACCGGTGGTGCTGAGCAGTTCTTC.

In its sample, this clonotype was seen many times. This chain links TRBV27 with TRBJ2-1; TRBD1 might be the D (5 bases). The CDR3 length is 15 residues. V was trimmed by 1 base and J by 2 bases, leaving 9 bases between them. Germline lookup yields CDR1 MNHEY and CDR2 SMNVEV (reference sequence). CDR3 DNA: TGTGCCAGCAGTTTATATACAGGTGCCTACAATGAGCAGTTCTTC. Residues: CASSLYTGAYNEQFF.

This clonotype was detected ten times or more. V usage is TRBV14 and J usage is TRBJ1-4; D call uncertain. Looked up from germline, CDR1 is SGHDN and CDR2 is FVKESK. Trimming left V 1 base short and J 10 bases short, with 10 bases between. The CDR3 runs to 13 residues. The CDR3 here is CASSQVLGGKLFF. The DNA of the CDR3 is TGTGCCAGCAGCCAAGTCTTGGGCGGAAAACTGTTTTTT. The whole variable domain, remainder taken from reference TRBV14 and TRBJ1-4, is EAGVTQFPSHSVIEKGQTVTLRCDPISGHDNLYWYRRVMGKEIKFLLHFVKESKQDESGMPNNRFLAERTGGTYSTLKVQPAELEDSGVYFCASSQVLGGKLFFGSGTQLSVL.

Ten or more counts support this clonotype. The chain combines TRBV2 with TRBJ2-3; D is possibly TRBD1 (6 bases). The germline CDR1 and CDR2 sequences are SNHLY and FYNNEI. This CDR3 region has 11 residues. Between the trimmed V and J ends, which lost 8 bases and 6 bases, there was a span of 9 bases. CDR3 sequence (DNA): TGTGCCAGCGGGGGCAGGGATACGCAGTATTTT. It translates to CASGGRDTQYF.

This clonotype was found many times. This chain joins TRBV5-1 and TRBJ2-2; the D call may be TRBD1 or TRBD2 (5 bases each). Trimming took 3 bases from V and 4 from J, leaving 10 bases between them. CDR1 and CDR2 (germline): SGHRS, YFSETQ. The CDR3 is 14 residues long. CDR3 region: CASSSTAATGELFF. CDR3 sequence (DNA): TGCGCCAGCAGCTCGACAGCGGCCACCGGGGAGCTGTTTTTT.

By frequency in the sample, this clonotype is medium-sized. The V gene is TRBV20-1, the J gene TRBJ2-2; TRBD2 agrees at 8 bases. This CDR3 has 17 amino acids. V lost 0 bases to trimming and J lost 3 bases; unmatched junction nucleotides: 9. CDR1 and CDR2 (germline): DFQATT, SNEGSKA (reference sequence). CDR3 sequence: CSARDHREGPYTGELFF. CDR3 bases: TGCAGTGCTAGAGATCATCGGGAGGGCCCGTACACCGGGGAGCTGTTTTTT.

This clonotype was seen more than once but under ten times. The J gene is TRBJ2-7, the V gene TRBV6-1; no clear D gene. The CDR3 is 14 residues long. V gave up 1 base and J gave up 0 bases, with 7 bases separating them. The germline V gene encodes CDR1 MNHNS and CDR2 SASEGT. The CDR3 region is CASSEEGGSYEQYF. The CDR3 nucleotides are TGTGCCAGCAGTGAAGAAGGCGGCTCCTACGAGCAGTACTTC.

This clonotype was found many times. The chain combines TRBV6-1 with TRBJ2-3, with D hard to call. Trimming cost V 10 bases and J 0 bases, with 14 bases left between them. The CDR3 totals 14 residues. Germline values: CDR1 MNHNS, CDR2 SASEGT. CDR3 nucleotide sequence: TGTGCCACCGGATTAAGGCAGAGCACAGATACGCAGTATTTT. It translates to CATGLRQSTDTQYF.

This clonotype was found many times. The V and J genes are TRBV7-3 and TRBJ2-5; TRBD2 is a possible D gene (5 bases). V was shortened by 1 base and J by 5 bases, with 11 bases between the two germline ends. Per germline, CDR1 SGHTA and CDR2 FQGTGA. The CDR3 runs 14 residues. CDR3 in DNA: TGTGCCAGCAGCTTAATAACGGGATGGGAGACCCAGTACTTC. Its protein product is CASSLITGWETQYF.

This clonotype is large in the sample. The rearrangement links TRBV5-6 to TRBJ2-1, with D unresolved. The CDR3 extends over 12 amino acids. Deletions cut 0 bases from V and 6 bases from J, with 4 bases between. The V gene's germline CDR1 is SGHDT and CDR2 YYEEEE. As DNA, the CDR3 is TGTGCCAGCAGCTTGGGATTCAATGAGCAGTTCTTC. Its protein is CASSLGFNEQFF.

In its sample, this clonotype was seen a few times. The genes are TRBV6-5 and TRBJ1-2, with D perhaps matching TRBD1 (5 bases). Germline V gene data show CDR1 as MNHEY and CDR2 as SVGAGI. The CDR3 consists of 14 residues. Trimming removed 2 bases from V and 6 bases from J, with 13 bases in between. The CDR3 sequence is CASSYGGVSDGYTF. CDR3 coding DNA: TGTGCCAGCAGTTACGGGGGGGTAAGCGATGGCTACACCTTC.

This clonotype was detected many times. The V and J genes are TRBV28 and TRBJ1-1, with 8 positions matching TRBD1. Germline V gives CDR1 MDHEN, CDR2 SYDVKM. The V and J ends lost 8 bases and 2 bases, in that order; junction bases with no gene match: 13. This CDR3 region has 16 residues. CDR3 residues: CASEPSGTGENTEAFF. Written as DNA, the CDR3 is TGTGCCAGCGAGCCTTCCGGGACAGGAGAAAACACTGAAGCTTTCTTT.

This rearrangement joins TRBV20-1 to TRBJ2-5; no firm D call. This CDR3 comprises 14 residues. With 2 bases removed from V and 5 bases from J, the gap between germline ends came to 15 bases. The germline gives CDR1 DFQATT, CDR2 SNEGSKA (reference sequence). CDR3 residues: CSARRQTLGETQYF. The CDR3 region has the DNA TGCAGTGCTAGAAGGCAGACTCTAGGGGAGACCCAGTACTTC.

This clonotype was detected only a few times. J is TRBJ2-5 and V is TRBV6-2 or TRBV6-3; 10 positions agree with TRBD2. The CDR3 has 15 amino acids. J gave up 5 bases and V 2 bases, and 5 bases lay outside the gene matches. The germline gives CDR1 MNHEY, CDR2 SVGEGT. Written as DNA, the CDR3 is TGTGCCAGCAGTTACGCTAGCGGGAGTGGGGAGACCCAGTACTTC. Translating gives CASSYASGSGETQYF.

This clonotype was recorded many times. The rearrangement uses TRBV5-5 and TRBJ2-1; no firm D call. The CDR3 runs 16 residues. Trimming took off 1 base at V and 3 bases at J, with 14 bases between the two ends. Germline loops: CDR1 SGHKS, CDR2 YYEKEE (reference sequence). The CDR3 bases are TGTGCCAGCAGCTTGAAGTTGTGGGATTACTACAATGAGCAGTTCTTC. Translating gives CASSLKLWDYYNEQFF.

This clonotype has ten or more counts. DNA for the CDR3: TGTGCCAGTTCTAGGGGACTAGCGGGAGGGAACATTCAGTACTTC. This gives the protein CASSRGLAGGNIQYF. The chain is built from TRBV9 and TRBJ2-4; TRBD2 aligns across 16 bases. V trimming: 8 bases; J trimming: 7 bases; junction bases outside the gene matches: 6. Germline V gene lookup returns CDR1 SGDLS and CDR2 YYNGEE. The CDR3 consists of 15 residues. Full variable domain (outside the CDR3, taken from reference TRBV9 and TRBJ2-4): DSGVTQTPKHLITATGQRVTLRCSPRSGDLSVYWYQQSLDQGLQFLIQYYNGEERAKGNILERFSAQQFPDLHSELNLSSLELGDSALYFCASSRGLAGGNIQYFGAGTRLSVL.

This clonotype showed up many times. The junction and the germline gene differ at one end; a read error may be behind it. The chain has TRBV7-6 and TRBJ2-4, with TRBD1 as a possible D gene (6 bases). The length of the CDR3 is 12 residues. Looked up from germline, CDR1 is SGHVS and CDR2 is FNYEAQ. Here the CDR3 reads CASSSSGTPRDF. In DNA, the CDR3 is TGTGCCAGCAGCTCCTCCGGGACACCCAGAGACTTC.

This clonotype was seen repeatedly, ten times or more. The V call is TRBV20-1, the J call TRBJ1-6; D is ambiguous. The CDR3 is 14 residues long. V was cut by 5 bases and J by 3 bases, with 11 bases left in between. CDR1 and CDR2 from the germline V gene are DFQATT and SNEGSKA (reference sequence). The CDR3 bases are TGCAGTGCTTTCCCGGGCCGCTATAATTCACCCCTCCACTTT. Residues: CSAFPGRYNSPLHF.

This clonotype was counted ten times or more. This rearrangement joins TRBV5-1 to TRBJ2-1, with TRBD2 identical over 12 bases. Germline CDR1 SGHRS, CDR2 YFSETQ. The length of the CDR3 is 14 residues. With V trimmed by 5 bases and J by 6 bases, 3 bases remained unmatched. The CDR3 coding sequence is TGCGCCAGCAGGACGACTAGCGGGAGCAATGAGCAGTTCTTC. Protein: CASRTTSGSNEQFF.

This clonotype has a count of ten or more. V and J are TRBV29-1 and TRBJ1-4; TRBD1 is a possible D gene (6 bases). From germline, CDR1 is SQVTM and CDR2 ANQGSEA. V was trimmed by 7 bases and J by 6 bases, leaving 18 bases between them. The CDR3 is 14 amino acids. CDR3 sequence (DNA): TGCAGCGCAAAAGGGGGGGCAAGGGATGAAAAACTGTTTTTT. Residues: CSAKGGARDEKLFF.

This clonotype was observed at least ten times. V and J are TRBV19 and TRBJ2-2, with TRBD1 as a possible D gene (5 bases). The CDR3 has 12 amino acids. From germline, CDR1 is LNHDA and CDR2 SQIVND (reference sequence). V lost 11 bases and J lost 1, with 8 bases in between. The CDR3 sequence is CAVGENTGELFF. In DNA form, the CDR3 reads TGTGCCGTAGGGGAGAACACCGGGGAGCTGTTTTTT.